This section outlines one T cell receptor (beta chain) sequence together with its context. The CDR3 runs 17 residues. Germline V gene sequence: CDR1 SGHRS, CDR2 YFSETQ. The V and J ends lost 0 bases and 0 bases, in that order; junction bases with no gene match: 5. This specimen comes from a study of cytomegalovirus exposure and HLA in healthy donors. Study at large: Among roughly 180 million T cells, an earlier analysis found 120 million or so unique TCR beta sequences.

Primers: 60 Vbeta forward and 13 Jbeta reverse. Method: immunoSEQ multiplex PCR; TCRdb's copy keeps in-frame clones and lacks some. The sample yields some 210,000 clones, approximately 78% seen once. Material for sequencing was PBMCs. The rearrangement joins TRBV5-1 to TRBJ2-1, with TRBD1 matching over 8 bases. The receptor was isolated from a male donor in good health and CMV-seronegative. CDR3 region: CASSLAGQGVSYNEQFF. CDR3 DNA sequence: TGCGCCAGCAGCTTGGCCGGACAGGGAGTCTCCTACAATGAGCAGTTCTTC.